This T cell receptor (beta chain) was retrieved from a study of blood T cell repertoires in COVID-19. The overall study: Samples came from the United States, Italy and Spain, spanning acute and convalescent COVID-19. T cells, B-cell-depleted T cells, or PBMCs supplied cDNA or gDNA.

The protocol was immunoSEQ multiplex PCR, while the TCRdb copy is restricted to in-frame clones and leaves out a portion. Here the sample spans under 250,000 clones, roughly 88% being singletons. This clone was seen only a few times. Specimen: peripheral blood. The clonotype comes from an elderly woman with COVID-19, enrolled during active disease.

CDR3 protein: CSASGGTDYNSPLHF. CDR3 DNA sequence: TGCAGTGCTAGTGGTGGGACAGACTATAATTCACCCCTCCACTTT. V gene TRBV20-1 combines with J gene TRBJ1-6; 7 nucleotides align to TRBD1. The V gene's germline CDR1 is DFQATT and CDR2 SNEGSKA (reference sequence). CDR3 length equals 15 residues. The trim removed 3 bases at V and 3 bases at J, leaving 5 bases unmatched.